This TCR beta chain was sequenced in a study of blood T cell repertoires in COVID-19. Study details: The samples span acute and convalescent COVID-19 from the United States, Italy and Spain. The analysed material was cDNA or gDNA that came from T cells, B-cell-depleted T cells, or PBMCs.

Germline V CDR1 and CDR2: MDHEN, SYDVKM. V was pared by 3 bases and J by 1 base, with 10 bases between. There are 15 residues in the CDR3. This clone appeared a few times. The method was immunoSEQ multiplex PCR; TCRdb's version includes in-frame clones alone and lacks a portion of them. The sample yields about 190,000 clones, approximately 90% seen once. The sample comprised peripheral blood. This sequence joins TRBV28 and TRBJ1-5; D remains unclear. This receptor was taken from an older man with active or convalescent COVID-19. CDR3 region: CASSFAGRSNQPQHF. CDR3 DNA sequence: TGTGCCAGCAGTTTCGCCGGGAGGAGCAATCAGCCCCAGCATTTT. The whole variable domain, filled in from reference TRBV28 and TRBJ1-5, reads DVKVTQSSRYLVKRTGEKVFLECVQDMDHENMFWYRQDPGLGLRLIYFSYDVKMKEKGDIPEGYSVSREKKERFSLILESASTNQTSMYLCASSFAGRSNQPQHFGDGTRLSIL.